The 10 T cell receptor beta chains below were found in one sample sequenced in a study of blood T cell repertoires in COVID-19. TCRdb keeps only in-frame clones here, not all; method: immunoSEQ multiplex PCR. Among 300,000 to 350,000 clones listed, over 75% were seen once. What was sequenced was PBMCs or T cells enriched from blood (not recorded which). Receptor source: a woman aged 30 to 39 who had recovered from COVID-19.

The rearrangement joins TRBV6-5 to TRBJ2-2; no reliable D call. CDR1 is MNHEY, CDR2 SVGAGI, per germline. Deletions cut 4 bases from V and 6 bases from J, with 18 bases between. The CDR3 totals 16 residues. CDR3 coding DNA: TGTGCCAGCAGTTTACTGTCAGGTCCATATTCCGGGGAGCTGTTTTTT. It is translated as CASSLLSGPYSGELFF.

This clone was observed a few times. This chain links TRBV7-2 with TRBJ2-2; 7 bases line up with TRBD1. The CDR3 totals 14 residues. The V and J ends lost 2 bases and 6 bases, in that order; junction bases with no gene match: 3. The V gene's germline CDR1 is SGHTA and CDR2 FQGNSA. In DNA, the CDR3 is TGTGCCAGCAGCTTACTAGGGGGCTCCGGGGAGCTGTTTTTT. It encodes CASSLLGGSGELFF.

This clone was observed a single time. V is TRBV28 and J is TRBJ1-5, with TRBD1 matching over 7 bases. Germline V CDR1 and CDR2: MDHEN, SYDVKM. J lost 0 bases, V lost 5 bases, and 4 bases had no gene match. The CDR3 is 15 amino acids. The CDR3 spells CASSTGTDSNQPQHF. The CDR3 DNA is TGTGCCAGCAGTACCGGGACAGATAGCAATCAGCCCCAGCATTTT.

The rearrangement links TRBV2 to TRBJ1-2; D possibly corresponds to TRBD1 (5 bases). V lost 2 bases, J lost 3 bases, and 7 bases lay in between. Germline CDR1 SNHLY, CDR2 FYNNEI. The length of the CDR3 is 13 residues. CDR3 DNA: TGTGCCAGCAGTGAAACCAGGGACTATGGCTACACCTTC. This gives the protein CASSETRDYGYTF.

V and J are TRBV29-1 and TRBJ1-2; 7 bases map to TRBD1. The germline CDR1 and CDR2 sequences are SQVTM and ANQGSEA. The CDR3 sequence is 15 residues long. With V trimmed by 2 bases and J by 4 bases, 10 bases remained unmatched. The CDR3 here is CSVERGPSGSYGYTF. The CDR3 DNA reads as TGCAGCGTTGAAAGGGGGCCTTCGGGGAGCTATGGCTACACCTTC.

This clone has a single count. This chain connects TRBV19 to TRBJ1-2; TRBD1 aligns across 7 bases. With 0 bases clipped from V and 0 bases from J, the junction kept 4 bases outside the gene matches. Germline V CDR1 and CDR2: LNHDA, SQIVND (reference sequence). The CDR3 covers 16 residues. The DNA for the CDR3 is TGTGCCAGTAGTATAGAAGGGACAGCAGCTAACTATGGCTACACCTTC. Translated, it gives CASSIEGTAANYGYTF. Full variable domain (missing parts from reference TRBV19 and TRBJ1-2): DGGITQSPKYLFRKEGQNVTLSCEQNLNHDAMYWYRQDPGQGLRLIYYSQIVNDFQKGDIAEGYSVSREKKESFPLTVTSAQKNPTAFYLCASSIEGTAANYGYTFGSGTRLTVV.

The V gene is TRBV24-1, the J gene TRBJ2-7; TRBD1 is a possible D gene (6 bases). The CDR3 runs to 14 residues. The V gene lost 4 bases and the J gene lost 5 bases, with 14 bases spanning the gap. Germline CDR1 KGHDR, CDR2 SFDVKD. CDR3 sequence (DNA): TGTGCCACCAGTGAGGGTAACAGGGTTAACGAGCAGTACTTC. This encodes CATSEGNRVNEQYF.

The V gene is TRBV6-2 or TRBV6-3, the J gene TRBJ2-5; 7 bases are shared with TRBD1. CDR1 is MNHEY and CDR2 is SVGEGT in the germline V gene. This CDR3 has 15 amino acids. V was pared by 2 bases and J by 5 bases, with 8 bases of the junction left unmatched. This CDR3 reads CASSYREGAGETQYF. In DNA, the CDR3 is TGTGCCAGCAGTTACCGAGAGGGGGCCGGGGAGACCCAGTACTTC.

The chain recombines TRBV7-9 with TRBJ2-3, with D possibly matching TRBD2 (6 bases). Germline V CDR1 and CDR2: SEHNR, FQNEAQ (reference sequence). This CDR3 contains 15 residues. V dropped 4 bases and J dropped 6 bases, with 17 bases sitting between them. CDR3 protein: CASSSPGTALDTQYF. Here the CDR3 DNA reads TGTGCCAGCAGCTCCCCTGGGACTGCTTTGGATACGCAGTATTTT.

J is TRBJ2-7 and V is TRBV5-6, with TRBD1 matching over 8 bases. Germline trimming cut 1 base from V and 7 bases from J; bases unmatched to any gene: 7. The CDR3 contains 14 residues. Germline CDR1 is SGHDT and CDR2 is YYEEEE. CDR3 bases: TGTGCCAGCAGCTTGCGGGACAGGATGGGTGAGCAGTACTTC. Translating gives CASSLRDRMGEQYF.